This T cell receptor beta chain was observed in a study of Tregs in tolerant kidney transplant recipients. Study-wide results and limits: Antigen-driven expansion was suggested because donor-specific Tregs expanded more than all Tregs in tolerant patients. Few patients were studied, so findings need validation in larger groups.

The germline gives CDR1 SGHNT, CDR2 YENEEA. CDR3 length: 15 amino acids. About this clone: Its target is not known. A read error may produce the germline difference seen at one junction end.

The repertoire was sequenced with immunoSEQ multiplex PCR; TCRdb's copy has only in-frame clones and lacks some. The sample comprises 80,000 or so clones, roughly nine tenths of which are singletons, and 1.6% rests with the top ten. Mixed chimerism was transient after nonmyeloablative marrow transplants from related graft donors. Sample: CD4+ T cells from blood (PBMCs), taken 24 months after the transplant. The origin of this receptor is a human patient who received a combined kidney and bone marrow transplant. These T cells may partly come from the graft donor. V usage is TRBV11-3 and J usage is TRBJ2-3; 10 bases fit TRBD2. CDR3: CASSLRLAGTDTRYF. The CDR3 coding sequence is TGTGCCAGCAGCTTACGACTAGCGGGCACAGATACGCGGTATTTT.